This T cell receptor beta chain was sequenced for a study of early T cells in non-severe SARS-CoV-2 infection. Germline V gives CDR1 MDHEN, CDR2 SYDVKM. Germline trimming cut 3 bases from V and 6 bases from J; bases unmatched to any gene: 7. This CDR3 contains 14 residues. TCRdb recomputed calls from the 5' RACE reads with MiXCR, one row per CDR3 protein. The sample lists 53,000 or so distinct CDR3 sequences, approximately 7.6% occurring once. This chain links TRBV28 with TRBJ1-1; TRBD1 matches at 7 bases. The sequence came from an adult who was a healthcare worker with PCR-confirmed SARS-CoV-2 infection or an uninfected control (not recorded which). Input material: whole blood. CDR3 in DNA: TGTGCCAGCAGTTTCAACAGGGGTCCCCCTGAAGCTTTCTTT. This translates into CASSFNRGPPEAFF.